These 20 T cell receptor beta chains were all obtained from the same sample, sequenced in a study of T cells in localized non-small cell lung cancer. The repertoire was sequenced with immunoSEQ multiplex PCR; TCRdb's copy has only in-frame clones and lacks some. The table has roughly 4,200 clones, 25% seen once; the top ten hold 8.2%. Source: lung tumor tissue, taken before any cancer treatment. All receptors come from an older male donor with stage I lung adenocarcinoma.

The J gene is TRBJ2-5, the V gene TRBV4-1; 10 bases fit TRBD2. The trim removed 1 base at V and 5 bases at J, leaving 7 bases unmatched. CDR3 length: 16 residues. Germline V gives CDR1 MGHRA, CDR2 YSYEKL. The CDR3 reads CASSQGLAGAGETQYF. The CDR3 nucleotides read TGCGCCAGCAGCCAAGGTCTAGCGGGGGCTGGGGAGACCCAGTACTTC.

The sample holds a few counts of this clone. CDR3 DNA sequence: TGTGCCAGTACGCCAGGGGCGACTAATGAAAAACTGTTTTTT. It yields the protein CASTPGATNEKLFF. This chain joins TRBV19 and TRBJ1-4, with a weak D call TRBD1 (6 bases). V shed 7 bases and J shed 2 bases, with 11 bases lying between them. Germline V CDR1 and CDR2: LNHDA, SQIVND (reference sequence). This CDR3 contains 14 residues. The complete variable domain, with remaining parts taken from reference TRBV19 and TRBJ1-4, reads DGGITQSPKYLFRKEGQNVTLSCEQNLNHDAMYWYRQDPGQGLRLIYYSQIVNDFQKGDIAEGYSVSREKKESFPLTVTSAQKNPTAFYLCASTPGATNEKLFFGSGTQLSVL.

The rearrangement links TRBV6-8 to TRBJ1-3; 7 bases match TRBD1. The CDR3 length is 19 residues. The junction had 17 bases not matched to a gene; V was cut back by 5 bases and J by 1 base. The V gene's germline CDR1 is MNHGY and CDR2 SAAAGT. The CDR3 loop is CASSEAGGAAGRSGNTIYF. In DNA, the CDR3 is TGTGCCAGCAGTGAGGCAGGGGGAGCCGCAGGCCGATCTGGAAACACCATATATTTT.

This clone was picked up a small number of times. Mismatch with germline at one junction end may stem from a read error. The genes are TRBV6-8 and TRBJ1-2; 10 bases fit TRBD1. Germline assignment: CDR1 MNHGY and CDR2 SAAAGT. This CDR3 is built from 14 residues. The CDR3 DNA reads as TGTGCCATCAGTCCCGGGACAGGGGCAGGAGGCTACACCTTC. Protein sequence: CAISPGTGAGGYTF.

This clone was seen a few times. This sequence joins TRBV11-3 and TRBJ1-1; tentative D call: TRBD1 (5 bases). The length of the CDR3 is 14 residues. CDR1 and CDR2 from the germline V gene are SGHNT and YENEEA. Between the trimmed V and J ends, which lost 0 bases and 9 bases, there was a span of 14 bases. The CDR3 sequence is CASSLDWQGRKAFF. As DNA, the CDR3 is TGTGCCAGCAGCTTAGATTGGCAGGGTCGGAAAGCTTTCTTT.

The sample holds one count of this clone. The J gene is TRBJ1-2, the V gene TRBV18; D might be TRBD1 (5 bases). The CDR3 spans 19 residues. The V end lost 3 bases, the J end lost 0 bases, and 23 bases lay between the germline ends. CDR1 and CDR2 (germline): KGHSH, LQKENI. The CDR3 loop is CASSPNPRTGIGANYGYTF. The CDR3, as DNA: TGTGCCAGCTCACCCAACCCCCGAACAGGAATAGGGGCTAACTATGGCTACACCTTC.

This clone was recorded a few times. The chain is built from TRBV9 and TRBJ1-1, with D unclear. The CDR3 consists of 12 residues. V dropped 1 base and J dropped 3 bases, with 4 bases sitting between them. Germline V gene sequence: CDR1 SGDLS, CDR2 YYNGEE. This chain's CDR3 is CASSVKDTEAFF. CDR3 DNA sequence: TGTGCCAGCAGCGTAAAGGACACTGAAGCTTTCTTT.

This clone was observed a handful of times. The chain recombines TRBV19 with TRBJ1-5, with D maybe TRBD1 (6 bases). The CDR3 is 15 amino acids. V dropped 5 bases and J dropped 4 bases, with 15 bases sitting between them. The germline CDR1 and CDR2 sequences are LNHDA and SQIVND (reference sequence). DNA of the CDR3: TGTGCCAGTAGTCCCCAGGGGTTAGGGAATCAGCCCCAGCATTTT. It is translated as CASSPQGLGNQPQHF.

This clone was found a few times. The chain couples TRBV5-1 to TRBJ2-3, with 11 nucleotides matching TRBD2. Germline V lookup: CDR1 SGHRS, CDR2 YFSETQ. This CDR3 is 16 amino acids long. Trimming took 4 bases from V and 4 from J; bases not matched to a gene: 8. The CDR3 bases are TGCGCCAGCAGCACCTACTTAGCGGGGGGGCCAGATACGCAGTATTTT. It yields the protein CASSTYLAGGPDTQYF.

The chain combines TRBV12-5 with TRBJ1-1; D unclear. Germline V lookup: CDR1 LGHNT, CDR2 FRNRAP. This CDR3 contains 14 residues. Trimming removed 0 bases from V and 2 bases from J, with 7 bases in between. The CDR3 sequence is CASGLVPINTEAFF. CDR3 nucleotide sequence: TGTGCTAGTGGTTTGGTCCCGATCAACACTGAAGCTTTCTTT.

The chain joins TRBV6-8 to TRBJ1-5, with D perhaps matching TRBD1 (5 bases). The V gene lost 7 bases and the J gene lost 9 bases, with 13 bases spanning the gap. Germline CDR1 and CDR2: MNHGY and SAAAGT. The CDR3 consists of 12 residues. CDR3: CASKNQGRPQHF. CDR3 bases: TGTGCCAGCAAGAACCAGGGCCGGCCCCAGCATTTT.

By share, this clone ranks as medium-sized. The chain is built from TRBV6-8 and TRBJ2-7; D may match TRBD1 or TRBD2 (5 bases each). Trimming pared 2 bases from V and 2 bases from J, leaving 10 bases between. The CDR3 loop spans 14 amino acids. Germline V gene lookup returns CDR1 MNHGY and CDR2 SAAAGT. CDR3 bases: TGTGCCAGCAGTTACCCCCAGGGACCCTACGAGCAGTACTTC. This encodes CASSYPQGPYEQYF.

The table lists this clone with a few counts. The chain links TRBV11-3 to TRBJ1-2; TRBD1 might be the D (5 bases). CDR3 length: 16 amino acids. V was clipped by 3 bases and J by 2 bases, with 16 bases between them. Germline-derived CDR1 and CDR2 are SGHNT and YENEEA. CDR3 region: CASSFWGEHENYGYTF. The CDR3 coding sequence is TGTGCCAGCAGCTTTTGGGGGGAGCACGAAAACTATGGCTACACCTTC. The whole variable domain, filled in from reference TRBV11-3 and TRBJ1-2, reads EAGVVQSPRYKIIEKKQPVAFWCNPISGHNTLYWYLQNLGQGPELLIRYENEEAVDDSQLPKDRFSAERLKGVDSTLKIQPAELGDSAVYLCASSFWGEHENYGYTFGSGTRLTVV.

The chain couples TRBV5-1 to TRBJ2-2; possibly TRBD1 for D (5 bases). The V end lost 0 bases, the J end lost 6 bases, and 12 bases lay between the germline ends. Germline V gives CDR1 SGHRS, CDR2 YFSETQ. The CDR3 sequence is 15 residues long. For the CDR3, the DNA is TGCGCCAGCAGCTTGGTCAGGGTCTTGGCCGGGGAGCTGTTTTTT. Translating gives CASSLVRVLAGELFF. The entire variable domain, with the rest obtained from reference TRBV5-1 and TRBJ2-2, is as follows: KAGVTQTPRYLIKTRGQQVTLSCSPISGHRSVSWYQQTPGQGLQFLFEYFSETQRNKGNFPGRFSGRQFSNSRSEMNVSTLELGDSALYLCASSLVRVLAGELFFGEGSRLTVL.

The chain recombines TRBV5-1 with TRBJ1-5, with D maybe TRBD1 (5 bases). The CDR3 has 15 amino acids. The V and J ends lost 4 bases and 3 bases respectively, with 14 bases between them. Germline CDR1 reads SGHRS; CDR2 reads YFSETQ. CDR3 protein: CASSPGTVVNQPQHF. CDR3 DNA: TGCGCCAGCAGCCCCGGGACCGTGGTCAATCAGCCCCAGCATTTT.

By share, this clone counts as medium-sized. The chain employs TRBV6-8 and TRBJ2-5, with 8 bases that match TRBD2. The CDR3 loop spans 17 amino acids. Germline V CDR1 and CDR2: MNHGY, SAAAGT. Trimming took 7 bases from V and 4 from J; bases not matched to a gene: 17. The CDR3 reads CASTQIFSGEGRETQYF. The CDR3 nucleotides are TGTGCCAGCACCCAAATTTTTAGCGGGGAGGGCCGAGAGACCCAGTACTTC.

The gene calls are TRBV29-1 and TRBJ2-1; possibly TRBD1 for D (6 bases). The germline V and J ends were trimmed by 1 base and 5 bases, with 12 bases remaining between them. The CDR3 is made up of 14 amino acids. The germline V gene encodes CDR1 SQVTM and CDR2 ANQGSEA. The CDR3 loop reads CSVEVGRGHNEQFF. Written as DNA, the CDR3 is TGCAGCGTTGAAGTTGGCAGGGGCCACAATGAGCAGTTCTTC.

This clone is judged medium-sized. The same CDR3 can be traced to other DNA sequences in this sample. The chain has TRBV9 and TRBJ1-1; the D gene is possibly TRBD1 (5 bases). V shed 4 bases and J shed 1 base, with 8 bases lying between them. The length of the CDR3 is 13 residues. Germline V CDR1 and CDR2: SGDLS, YYNGEE. The CDR3 sequence: CASSTTGNTEAFF. The CDR3 bases are TGTGCCAGCAGCACCACAGGGAACACTGAAGCTTTCTTT.

The J gene is TRBJ1-2, the V gene TRBV11-3; D gene ambiguous. V was trimmed by 2 bases and J by 3 bases, leaving 13 bases between them. CDR3 length equals 15 residues. Germline loops: CDR1 SGHNT, CDR2 YENEEA. CDR3 region: CASSLTVQPHYGYTF. The CDR3 coding sequence is TGTGCCAGCAGCTTAACGGTACAGCCTCACTATGGCTACACCTTC.

By sample fraction, this clone is medium-sized. The chain has TRBV11-3 and TRBJ1-5, with D maybe TRBD1 (6 bases). CDR1 SGHNT and CDR2 YENEEA come from the germline V gene. With 6 bases removed from V and 4 bases from J, the gap between germline ends came to 16 bases. The CDR3 totals 15 residues. CDR3 bases: TGTGCCAGCAGGCTGTCGGGGGCCCAAAATCAGCCCCAGCATTTT. Residues: CASRLSGAQNQPQHF.